One and the same sample provided the 28 T cell receptor beta chains below, sequenced in a study of T cell repertoires in cytomegalovirus infection. TCRdb re-analysed the reads in MiXCR, keeping a single row per CDR3 protein. The table shows around 240,000 distinct CDR3 sequences, with approximately 22% occurring only once. Specimen: CD8+ T cells from PBMCs. Receptors originate from a human donor in good health (CMV status not recorded). Some clones in this sample may be carry-over from other donors' samples.

In nucleotides, the CDR3 is TGTGCCAGCAGGGACAGGAATTCCTACAATGAGCAGTTCTTC. It is translated as CASRDRNSYNEQFF. The chain links TRBV5-5 to TRBJ2-1, with 7 bases aligning to TRBD1. CDR3 length equals 14 residues. CDR1 and CDR2 from the germline V gene are SGHKS and YYEKEE (reference sequence). The V and J ends lost 5 bases and 1 base, in that order; junction bases with no gene match: 3.

The genes are TRBV9 and TRBJ2-3; tentatively, D is TRBD1 (5 bases). The ends were cut back, 3 bases at V and 0 bases at J, with 11 bases in the middle. Germline CDR1 reads SGDLS; CDR2 reads YYNGEE. This CDR3 is built from 15 residues. The CDR3 DNA sequence: TGTGCCAGCAGCGCCAACAGGAGAAGCACAGATACGCAGTATTTT. It translates to CASSANRRSTDTQYF.

Ten or more counts support this clonotype. The chain recombines TRBV7-2 with TRBJ2-2; D uncertain. Germline V CDR1 and CDR2: SGHTA, FQGNSA. Between the trimmed V and J ends, which lost 7 bases and 2 bases, there was a span of 11 bases. The CDR3 runs 14 residues. The CDR3 DNA reads as TGTGCCAGCACCCCAGACCGAAACACCGGGGAGCTGTTTTTT. This codes for CASTPDRNTGELFF.

This chain links TRBV23-1 with TRBJ1-1; D gene unclear. TRBV23-1 is sorted into the ORF group, with uncertain function. V was clipped by 2 bases and J by 5 bases, with 9 bases between them. The CDR3 has 13 residues. CDR3 DNA sequence: TGCGCCAGCAGTCAACCGGACCGGACTGAAGCTTTCTTT. This translates into CASSQPDRTEAFF.

This clonotype was found a few times. The chain joins TRBV19 to TRBJ2-1, with D possibly being TRBD1 (6 bases). Deletions cut 1 base from V and 3 bases from J, with 16 bases between. CDR1 LNHDA and CDR2 SQIVND come from the germline V gene (reference sequence). The CDR3 is made up of 17 amino acids. The CDR3 bases are TGTGCCAGTAGTATAGGAAGACAGGCGGACCTCTACAATGAGCAGTTCTTC. It yields the protein CASSIGRQADLYNEQFF.

This clonotype was seen a few times. The chain uses TRBV14 and TRBJ2-2; unclear D gene. V gave up 5 bases and J gave up 9 bases, with 10 bases separating them. This CDR3 is built from 12 residues. Germline V gene lookup returns CDR1 SGHDN and CDR2 FVKESK. The chain's CDR3 is CASSKTSWELFF. The CDR3 bases are TGTGCCAGCAGCAAAACCTCCTGGGAGCTGTTTTTT.

This clonotype was picked up many times. Here the CDR3 reads CASSFLTYTEAFF. CDR3 sequence (DNA): TGTGCCAGCAGTTTTTTAACGTACACTGAAGCTTTCTTT. The chain has TRBV12-3 or TRBV12-4 and TRBJ1-1; D uncertain. This CDR3 region has 13 residues. V was pared by 3 bases and J by 3 bases, with 8 bases between.

This clonotype was picked up a small number of times. The chain links TRBV29-1 to TRBJ1-2; tentatively, D is TRBD1 (5 bases). Germline lookup yields CDR1 SQVTM and CDR2 ANQGSEA. The CDR3 length is 14 residues. Trimming cost V 2 bases and J 1 base, with 11 bases left between them. The CDR3 DNA sequence: TGCAGCGTTGAATTCCCGACAGTTAACTATGGCTACACCTTC. This gives the protein CSVEFPTVNYGYTF.

This clonotype turned up a few times. The V call is TRBV6-5, the J call TRBJ1-2; 9 nucleotides match TRBD1. Trimming removed 2 bases from V and 10 bases from J; junction bases left unmatched: 8. This CDR3 has 14 amino acids. Germline values: CDR1 MNHEY, CDR2 SVGAGI. The CDR3 DNA is TGTGCCAGCAGTTACGTGGGACAGGGTGGACCCTACACCTTC. Translation: CASSYVGQGGPYTF.

This clonotype occurred many times. The J gene is TRBJ2-1, the V gene TRBV11-1, with 7 bases fitting TRBD2. CDR1 and CDR2 (germline): SGHAT, FQDESV (reference sequence). The CDR3 covers 15 residues. Unmatched junction bases numbered 13, after V lost 5 bases and J lost 9 bases. The CDR3 DNA reads as TGTGCCAGCAGCCCGCTCCCCCGGGAGGTCGGTGAGCAGTTCTTC. Amino acid sequence: CASSPLPREVGEQFF.

V is TRBV12-3 or TRBV12-4 and J is TRBJ2-3, with D tentatively TRBD1 or TRBD2 (7 bases each). This CDR3 has 17 amino acids. Trimming removed 5 bases from V and 3 bases from J, with 21 bases in between. Here the CDR3 DNA reads TGTGCCAGCAGTCCGCCACAGGGGAGGGGTTCGACAGATACGCAGTATTTT. It specifies CASSPPQGRGSTDTQYF.

The chain carries TRBV28 and TRBJ1-6; 11 nucleotides line up with TRBD1. The CDR3 covers 15 residues. With 6 bases clipped from V and 9 bases from J, the junction kept 7 bases outside the gene matches. The germline CDR1 and CDR2 sequences are MDHEN and SYDVKM. Written as DNA, the CDR3 is TGTGCCAGCAGACGGACAGGGGGCGTTGGTTCACCCCTCCACTTT. This gives the protein CASRRTGGVGSPLHF.

The chain joins TRBV6-6 to TRBJ2-1; possibly TRBD1 or TRBD2 for D (7 bases each). Germline CDR1 MNHNY, CDR2 SVGAGI (reference sequence). The V end lost 5 bases, the J end lost 9 bases, and 20 bases lay between the germline ends. The CDR3 length is 15 residues. The CDR3 spells CASSPSGQRDFEQFF. CDR3 in DNA: TGTGCCAGCAGTCCCTCGGGACAGCGGGACTTTGAGCAGTTCTTC.

This CDR3 reads CASRDVGQETQYF. The CDR3 nucleotides read TGTGCCAGCCGGGACGTTGGCCAGGAGACCCAGTACTTC. The chain uses TRBV7-9 and TRBJ2-5, with D perhaps TRBD1 or TRBD2 (5 bases each). This CDR3 spans 13 amino acids. The V end lost 8 bases, the J end lost 5 bases, and 15 bases lay between the germline ends. Germline-derived CDR1 and CDR2 are SEHNR and FQNEAQ (reference sequence). Drawing the rest from reference TRBV7-9 and TRBJ2-5, the complete variable domain is DTGVSQNPRHKITKRGQNVTFRCDPISEHNRLYWYRQTLGQGPEFLTYFQNEAQLEKSRLLSDRFSAERPKGSFSTLEIQRTEQGDSAMYLCASRDVGQETQYFGPGTRLLVL.

The CDR3 loop reads CASSQDTGRPPTGELFF. Here the CDR3 DNA reads TGCGCCAGCAGCCAAGATACCGGCAGGCCACCCACCGGGGAGCTGTTTTTT. This chain links TRBV4-1 with TRBJ2-2; D not resolved. This CDR3 is built from 17 residues. Germline V gene lookup returns CDR1 MGHRA and CDR2 YSYEKL. Trimming stripped 0 bases from V and 4 bases from J, with 15 bases between.

This clonotype was picked up a small number of times. This chain uses TRBV20-1 with TRBJ2-1; 11 nucleotides line up with TRBD2. The CDR3 sequence is 17 residues long. The germline CDR1 and CDR2 sequences are DFQATT and SNEGSKA (reference sequence). Trimming took 3 bases from V and 3 from J; bases not matched to a gene: 10. The CDR3 reads CSARVSGGALIYNEQFF. DNA for the CDR3: TGCAGTGCTAGGGTTAGCGGGGGGGCCTTGATCTACAATGAGCAGTTCTTC.

This clonotype showed up just a few times. The chain has TRBV6-5 and TRBJ2-3; D tentatively reads TRBD1 or TRBD2 (5 bases each). This CDR3 has 14 amino acids. Germline-derived CDR1 and CDR2 are MNHEY and SVGAGI. V lost 8 bases, J lost 5 bases, and 17 bases lay in between. CDR3 nucleotides: TGTGCCAGCTCTCCGGGACCTTCGGTAGATACGCAGTATTTT. This sequence encodes CASSPGPSVDTQYF.

There are a few counts of this clonotype. The chain links TRBV28 to TRBJ1-5; D not resolved. V shed 3 bases and J shed 7 bases, with 10 bases lying between them. Germline loops: CDR1 MDHEN, CDR2 SYDVKM. The CDR3 is 13 amino acids. This chain's CDR3 is CASSLMVGQPQHF. DNA for the CDR3: TGTGCCAGCAGTTTGATGGTAGGGCAGCCCCAGCATTTT.

This clonotype came up a few times. The rearrangement links TRBV6-2 or TRBV6-3 to TRBJ2-2, with a tentative D call TRBD2 (5 bases). Germline values: CDR1 MNHEY, CDR2 SVGEGT. The CDR3 is made up of 14 amino acids. Trimming took 6 bases from V and 0 from J, leaving 8 bases between them. CDR3 coding DNA: TGTGCCAGCAGAACCGGGGCGAACACCGGGGAGCTGTTTTTT. It translates to CASRTGANTGELFF.

Only a few counts were recorded for this clonotype. V and J are TRBV19 and TRBJ1-5; the match to TRBD1 covers 7 bases. Germline lookup yields CDR1 LNHDA and CDR2 SQIVND (reference sequence). The CDR3 consists of 16 residues. With V trimmed by 0 bases and J by 3 bases, 5 bases remained unmatched. This chain's CDR3 is CASSIDLQGYNQPQHF. CDR3 DNA sequence: TGTGCCAGTAGTATAGACCTACAGGGGTACAATCAGCCCCAGCATTTT.

This rearrangement joins TRBV6-2 or TRBV6-3 to TRBJ2-7, with 7 bases fitting TRBD1. From germline, CDR1 is MNHEY and CDR2 SVGEGT. V shed 5 bases and J 2 bases; nucleotides not matched to a gene: 6. The CDR3 is 14 residues long. The CDR3 bases are TGTGCCAGCAGTCCCGGGACAGTTACCTACGAGCAGTACTTC. Translating it yields CASSPGTVTYEQYF.

The V gene is TRBV7-9, the J gene TRBJ1-1, with no clear D. The CDR3 has 12 residues. Germline values: CDR1 SEHNR, CDR2 FQNEAQ (reference sequence). The V gene lost 3 bases and the J gene lost 13 bases, with 15 bases spanning the gap. The CDR3 bases are TGTGCCAGCAGCTTCAGACGGCCCGAGGTTTTCTTT. It yields the protein CASSFRRPEVFF.

About this clonotype itself: With a much larger clone just one base away, this may be a read error. The rearrangement joins TRBV7-2 to TRBJ2-7, with D possibly matching TRBD2 (6 bases). Germline V gene sequence: CDR1 SGHTA, CDR2 FQGNSA. The CDR3 totals 16 residues. The CDR3 loop reads CANSLAVVSLDHEQYF. DNA for the CDR3: TGTGCCAACAGCTTAGCGGTTGTTTCTTTGGACCACGAGCAGTACTTC.

This clonotype was seen many times. The V gene is TRBV28, the J gene TRBJ2-3; 8 bases map to TRBD1. The CDR3 consists of 17 residues. The V and J ends lost 5 bases and 2 bases, in that order; junction bases with no gene match: 12. Germline lookup yields CDR1 MDHEN and CDR2 SYDVKM. The CDR3 protein is CASSQPGQGAYTDTQYF. CDR3 sequence (DNA): TGTGCCAGCAGTCAACCCGGGCAGGGGGCATACACAGATACGCAGTATTTT.

This clonotype was counted at least ten times. The chain couples TRBV6-5 to TRBJ1-1; a weak D match, TRBD1 (5 bases). Germline CDR1 and CDR2: MNHEY and SVGAGI. The CDR3 has 14 residues. Trimming took off 2 bases at V and 0 bases at J, with 7 bases between the two ends. The CDR3 region is CASSYQGLNTEAFF. The CDR3, as DNA: TGTGCCAGCAGTTACCAGGGCCTGAACACTGAAGCTTTCTTT.

This clonotype was detected a few times. The gene calls are TRBV11-1 and TRBJ2-1; D is ambiguous. Germline CDR1 SGHAT, CDR2 FQDESV (reference sequence). The CDR3 covers 13 residues. V shed 4 bases and J shed 3 bases, with 7 bases lying between them. CDR3: CASSSSHYNEQFF. DNA of the CDR3: TGTGCCAGCAGCTCCTCTCACTACAATGAGCAGTTCTTC.

The DNA for the CDR3 is TGTGCCAGCAGCTTTCTTTCCTACGAGCAGTACTTC. Translated: CASSFLSYEQYF. This chain joins TRBV7-8 and TRBJ2-7; no definite D call. Per germline, CDR1 SGHVS and CDR2 FQNEAQ. CDR3 size: 12 residues. The V gene lost 3 bases and the J gene lost 1 base, with 4 bases spanning the gap.

Worth noting for this clonotype: Given a much more abundant clone one base away, this may be a read error. This sequence joins TRBV7-9 and TRBJ2-1, with 9 bases fitting TRBD2. Germline CDR1 is SEHNR and CDR2 is FQNEAQ (reference sequence). The CDR3 consists of 15 residues. The CDR3 region has the DNA TGTGCCAACAGCCCGTCAGCGGGGGGATACAATGAGCAGTTCTTC. Translating it yields CANSPSAGGYNEQFF.